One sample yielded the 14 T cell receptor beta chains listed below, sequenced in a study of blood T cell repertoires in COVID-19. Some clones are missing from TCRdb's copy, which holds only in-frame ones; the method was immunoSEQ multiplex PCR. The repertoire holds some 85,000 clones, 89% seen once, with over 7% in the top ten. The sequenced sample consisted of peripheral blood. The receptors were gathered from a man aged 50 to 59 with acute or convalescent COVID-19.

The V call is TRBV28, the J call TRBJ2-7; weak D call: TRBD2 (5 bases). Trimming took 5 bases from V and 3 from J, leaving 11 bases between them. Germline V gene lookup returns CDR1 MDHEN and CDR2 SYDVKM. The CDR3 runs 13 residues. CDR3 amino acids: CASSVRGVYEQYV. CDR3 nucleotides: TGTGCCAGCAGTGTCCGGGGTGTCTACGAGCAGTACGTC.

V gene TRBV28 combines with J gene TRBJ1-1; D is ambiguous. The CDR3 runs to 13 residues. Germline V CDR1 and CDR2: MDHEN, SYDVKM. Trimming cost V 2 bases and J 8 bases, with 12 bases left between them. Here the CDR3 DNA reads TGTGCCAGCAGTTTAGTAACGGGGAGGGAAGCTTTCTTT. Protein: CASSLVTGREAFF.

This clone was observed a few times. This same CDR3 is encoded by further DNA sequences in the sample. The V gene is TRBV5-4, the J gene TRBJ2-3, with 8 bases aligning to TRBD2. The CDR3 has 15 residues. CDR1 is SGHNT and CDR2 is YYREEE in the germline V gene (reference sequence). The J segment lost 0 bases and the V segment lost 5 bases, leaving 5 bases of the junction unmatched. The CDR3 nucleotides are TGTGCCAGCAGAGATCAGCGGGGGAGCACAGATACGCAGTATTTT. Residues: CASRDQRGSTDTQYF.

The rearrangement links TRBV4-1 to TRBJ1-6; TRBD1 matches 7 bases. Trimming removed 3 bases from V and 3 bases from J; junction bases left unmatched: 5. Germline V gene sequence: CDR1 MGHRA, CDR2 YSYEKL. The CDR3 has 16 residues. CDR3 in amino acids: CASSQGQIDYNSPLHF. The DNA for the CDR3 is TGCGCCAGCAGCCAGGGACAGATCGACTATAATTCACCCCTCCACTTT.

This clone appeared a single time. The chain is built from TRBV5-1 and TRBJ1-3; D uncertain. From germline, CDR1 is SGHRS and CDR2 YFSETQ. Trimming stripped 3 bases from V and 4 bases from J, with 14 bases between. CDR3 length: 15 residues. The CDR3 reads CASSYAAEEGNTIYF. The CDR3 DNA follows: TGCGCCAGCAGCTACGCAGCCGAGGAAGGAAACACCATATATTTT.

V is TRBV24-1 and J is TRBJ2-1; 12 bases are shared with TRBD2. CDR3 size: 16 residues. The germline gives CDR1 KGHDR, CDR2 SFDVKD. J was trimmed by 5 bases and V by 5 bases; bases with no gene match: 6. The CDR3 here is CATSVSTSGGNNEQFF. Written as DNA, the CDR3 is TGTGCCACCAGTGTCTCCACTAGCGGGGGGAACAATGAGCAGTTCTTC.

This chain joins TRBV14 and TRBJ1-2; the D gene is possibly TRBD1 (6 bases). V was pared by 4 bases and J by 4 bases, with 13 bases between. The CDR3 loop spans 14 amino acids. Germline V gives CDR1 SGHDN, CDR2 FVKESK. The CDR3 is CASSPAGGSYGYTF. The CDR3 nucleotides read TGTGCCAGCAGCCCGGCGGGGGGCAGCTATGGCTACACCTTC.

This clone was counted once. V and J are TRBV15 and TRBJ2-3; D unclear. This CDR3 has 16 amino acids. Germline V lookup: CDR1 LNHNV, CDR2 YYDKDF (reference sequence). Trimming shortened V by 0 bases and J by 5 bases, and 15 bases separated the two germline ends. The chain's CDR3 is CATSRDFVGREDTQYF. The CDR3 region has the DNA TGTGCCACCAGCAGAGATTTTGTGGGCCGAGAAGATACGCAGTATTTT.

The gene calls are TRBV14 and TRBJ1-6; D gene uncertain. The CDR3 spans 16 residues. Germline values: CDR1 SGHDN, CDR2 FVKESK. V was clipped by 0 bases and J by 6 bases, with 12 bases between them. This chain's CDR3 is CASSQDWAGANSPLHF. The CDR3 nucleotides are TGTGCCAGCAGCCAAGATTGGGCAGGTGCTAATTCACCCCTCCACTTT.

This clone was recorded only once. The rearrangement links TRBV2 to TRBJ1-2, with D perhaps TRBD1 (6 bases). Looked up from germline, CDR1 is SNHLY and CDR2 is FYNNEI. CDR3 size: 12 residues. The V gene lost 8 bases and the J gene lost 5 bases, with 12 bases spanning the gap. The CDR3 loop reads CASAAGAYGYTF. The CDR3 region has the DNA TGTGCCAGCGCAGCAGGGGCTTATGGCTACACCTTC. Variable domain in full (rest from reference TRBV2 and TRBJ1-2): EPEVTQTPSHQVTQMGQEVILRCVPISNHLYFYWYRQILGQKVEFLVSFYNNEISEKSEIFDDQFSVERPDGSNFTLKIRSTKLEDSAMYFCASAAGAYGYTFGSGTRLTVV.

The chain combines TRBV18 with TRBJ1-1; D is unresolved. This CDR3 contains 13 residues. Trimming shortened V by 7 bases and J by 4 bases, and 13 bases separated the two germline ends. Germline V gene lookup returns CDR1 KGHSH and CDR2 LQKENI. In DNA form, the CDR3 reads TGTGCCAGCTTAAGGCCGGGAGCCACTGAAGCTTTCTTT. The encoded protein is CASLRPGATEAFF.

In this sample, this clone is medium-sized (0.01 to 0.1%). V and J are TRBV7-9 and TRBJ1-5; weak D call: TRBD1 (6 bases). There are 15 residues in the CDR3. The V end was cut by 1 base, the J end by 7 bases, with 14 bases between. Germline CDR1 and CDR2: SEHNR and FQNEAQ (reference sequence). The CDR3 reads CASSLDGPGDQPQHF. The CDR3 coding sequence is TGTGCCAGCAGCTTAGATGGGCCAGGGGACCAGCCCCAGCATTTT.

The CDR3 DNA is TGTGCCAGCAGTTTAGGAGGACCCCTCCACTTT. Translated: CASSLGGPLHF. The chain links TRBV27 to TRBJ1-6; unclear D gene. The CDR3 is 11 amino acids. From germline, CDR1 is MNHEY and CDR2 SMNVEV (reference sequence). V lost 2 bases to trimming and J lost 12 bases, with 5 bases between them.

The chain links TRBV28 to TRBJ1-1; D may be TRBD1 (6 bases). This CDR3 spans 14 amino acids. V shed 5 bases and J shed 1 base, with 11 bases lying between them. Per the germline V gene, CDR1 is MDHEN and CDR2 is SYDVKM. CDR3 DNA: TGTGCCAGCAGTCGTACAGGGCAGAACACTGAAGCTTTCTTT. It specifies CASSRTGQNTEAFF.